This TCR beta chain is drawn from a study of OX40 agonist ivuxolimab in advanced cancers. Regarding the study as a whole: Some nonresponders likewise displayed low normalized T-cell clonal expansion.

The study sampled blood at baseline, cycle 4 day 1, and cycle 7 day 1. This clone was seen a few times. Its specificity is not known. Distinct nucleotide sequences in the sample also encode this CDR3. Repertoires were generated with immunoSEQ multiplex PCR, while TCRdb's copy carries only in-frame clones and drops some. The data contain 50,000 to 65,000 clones, 75% to 90% of them seen just once; the ten biggest clones take up over 0.45%. CDR1 GTSNPN and CDR2 SVGIG come from the germline V gene (reference sequence). The CDR3 runs 13 residues. Trimming took 1 base from V and 4 from J; bases not matched to a gene: 0.

This material consisted of CD4+ or CD8+ T cells sorted from blood, taken in a trial of the OX40 agonist ivuxolimab. The TCR sequence derives from an adult with an advanced solid tumor such as melanoma, head and neck, liver or kidney cancer. This chain uses TRBV30 with TRBJ1-5, with 8 bases fitting TRBD1. The CDR3 region is CAWSGTGNQPQHF. The CDR3 region has the DNA TGTGCCTGGAGTGGGACAGGGAATCAGCCCCAGCATTTT. The variable domain in full, with the rest retrieved from reference TRBV30 and TRBJ1-5, is SQTIHQWPATLVQPVGSPLSLECTVEGTSNPNLYWYRQAAGRGLQLLFYSVGIGQISSEVPQNLSASRPQDRQFILSSKKLLLSDSGFYLCAWSGTGNQPQHFGDGTRLSIL.